This T cell receptor beta chain was profiled in a study of blood T cell repertoires in COVID-19. Study at large: PBMCs, B-cell-depleted T cells, or T cells were the source of the cDNA or gDNA that made up the material.

The protocol was immunoSEQ multiplex PCR, while the TCRdb copy is restricted to in-frame clones and leaves out a portion. The sample lists 120,000 to 150,000 clones; roughly 83% were seen once. Germline values: CDR1 KGHSH, CDR2 LQKENI. Unmatched junction bases numbered 7, after V lost 4 bases and J lost 6 bases. The CDR3 totals 15 residues. Individuals aged roughly 18 to 95 years were recruited from approximately 22 US areas. Participant reports of clinical history set cohort assignment. The rearrangement uses TRBV18 and TRBJ2-1, with TRBD1 matching over 9 bases. The sequence was collected from a man in his forties or fifties with acute COVID-19. The sample was PBMCs or T cells enriched from blood (not recorded which). The CDR3 sequence: CASSLTPGQGNEQFF. Here the CDR3 DNA reads TGTGCCAGCTCACTAACACCGGGACAGGGCAATGAGCAGTTCTTC.